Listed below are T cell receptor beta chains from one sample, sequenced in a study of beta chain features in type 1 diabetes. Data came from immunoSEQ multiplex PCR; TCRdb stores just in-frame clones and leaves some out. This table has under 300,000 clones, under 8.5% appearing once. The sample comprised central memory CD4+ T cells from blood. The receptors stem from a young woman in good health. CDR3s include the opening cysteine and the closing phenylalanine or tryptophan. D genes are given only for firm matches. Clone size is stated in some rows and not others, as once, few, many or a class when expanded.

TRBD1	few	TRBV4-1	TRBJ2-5	CASSQDRTGGKKTQYF	TGCGCCAGCAGCCAAGATCGGACAGGGGGCAAGAAGACCCAGTACTTC
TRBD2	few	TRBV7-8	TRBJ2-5	CASRKRRTSGGKYQETQYF	TGTGCCAGCAGGAAACGTCGGACTAGCGGGGGAAAGTACCAAGAGACCCAGTACTTC
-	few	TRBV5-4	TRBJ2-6	CASSKERQDRQSSGANVLTF	TGTGCCAGCAGCAAAGAGAGACAGGACAGACAGTCCTCTGGGGCCAACGTCCTGACTTTC
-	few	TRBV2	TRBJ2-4	CASQSTAKNIQYF	TGTGCCAGCCAATCCACTGCCAAAAACATTCAGTACTTC
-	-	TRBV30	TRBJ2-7	CACNRASRILYEQYF	TGTGCCTGCAATCGAGCGTCTCGGATTCTTTACGAGCAGTACTTC
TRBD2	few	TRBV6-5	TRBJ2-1	CASSYSGLAGNEQFF	TGTGCCAGCAGTTACTCGGGACTAGCAGGCAATGAGCAGTTCTTC
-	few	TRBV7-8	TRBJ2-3	CASNLGHSTDTQYF	TGTGCCAGCAACCTAGGACACAGCACAGATACGCAGTATTTT
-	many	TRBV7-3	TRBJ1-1	CASSMGNTEAFF	TGTGCCAGCAGCATGGGAAACACTGAAGCTTTCTTT
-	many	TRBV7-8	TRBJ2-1	CASSLAGQTYNEQFF	TGTGCCAGCAGCTTAGCCGGACAGACGTACAATGAGCAGTTCTTC
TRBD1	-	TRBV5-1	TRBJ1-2	CASSLRTGDPGGYTF	TGCGCCAGCAGCTTGCGGACAGGGGACCCGGGTGGCTACACCTTC
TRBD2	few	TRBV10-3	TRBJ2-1	CAISEGSSGSGLGQFF	TGTGCCATCAGTGAAGGATCTAGCGGGAGTGGACTTGGGCAGTTCTTC
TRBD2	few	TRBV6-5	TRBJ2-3	CASSLGGSADTQYF	TGTGCCAGCAGTTTAGGCGGGAGCGCAGATACGCAGTATTTT
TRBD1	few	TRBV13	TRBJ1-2	CASSFKRGQGGGYTF	TGTGCCAGCAGCTTCAAGAGGGGACAGGGCGGTGGCTACACCTTC
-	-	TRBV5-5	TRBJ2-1	CASSLEWGSNEQFF	TGTGCCAGCAGCTTGGAATGGGGCAGCAATGAGCAGTTCTTC
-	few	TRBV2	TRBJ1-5	CASGSQGHSNQPQHF	TGTGCCAGCGGCTCACAGGGCCATAGCAATCAGCCCCAGCATTTT
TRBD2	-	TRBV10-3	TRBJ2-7	CAISEAGGLARDEQYF	TGTGCCATCAGTGAAGCAGGGGGACTAGCGAGAGACGAGCAGTACTTC
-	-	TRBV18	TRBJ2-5	CASSPGPETQYF	TGTGCCAGCTCCCCGGGGCCAGAGACCCAGTACTTC
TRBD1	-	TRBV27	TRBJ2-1	CASSPLGQGESNEQFF	TGTGCCAGCAGTCCCTTGGGACAGGGAGAAAGCAATGAGCAGTTCTTC
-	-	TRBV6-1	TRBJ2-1	CASSETNYNEQFF	TGTGCCAGCTCTGAGACAAACTACAATGAGCAGTTCTTC
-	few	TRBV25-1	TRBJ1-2	CASTGDVGSRGYTF	TGTGCCAGCACCGGGGACGTCGGTTCGAGGGGCTACACCTTC
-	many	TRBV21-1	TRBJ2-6	CASSKWGRNSGANVLTF	TGTGCCAGCAGCAAATGGGGCAGGAACTCTGGGGCCAACGTCCTGACTTTC
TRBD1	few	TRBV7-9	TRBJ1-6	CASSGQGFYSPLHF	TGTGCCAGCAGCGGACAGGGTTTTTATTCACCCCTCCACTTT
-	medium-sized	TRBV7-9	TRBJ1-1	CASSFQGMPEAFF	TGTGCCAGCAGTTTTCAGGGCATGCCTGAAGCTTTCTTT
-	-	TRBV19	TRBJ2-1	CASSPRAGSYNEQFF	TGTGCCAGTAGTCCCCGTGCGGGCTCCTACAATGAGCAGTTCTTC
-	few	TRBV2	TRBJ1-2	CASSSGTSTNYGYTF	TGTGCCAGCAGTTCCGGGACATCTACTAACTATGGCTACACCTTC
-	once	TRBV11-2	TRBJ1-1	CASSSPQGSRTEAFF	TGTGCCAGCAGCTCGCCCCAGGGTAGTCGCACTGAAGCTTTCTTT
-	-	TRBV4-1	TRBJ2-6	CASSRARDTYSGANVLTF	TGCGCCAGCAGCCGAGCCCGGGACACTTACTCTGGGGCCAACGTCCTGACTTTC
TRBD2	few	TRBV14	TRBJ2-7	CASRPSGNPYEQYF	TGTGCCAGCAGACCTAGCGGGAACCCCTACGAGCAGTACTTC
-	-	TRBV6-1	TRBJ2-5	CASSLFQRPQETQYF	TGTGCCAGCAGTCTTTTTCAGAGGCCGCAAGAGACCCAGTACTTC
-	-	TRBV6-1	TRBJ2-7	CASRKVLLHYEQYF	TGTGCCAGCAGAAAGGTTCTTCTCCACTACGAGCAGTACTTC
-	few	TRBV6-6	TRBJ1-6	CASTPRGGSKGSPLHF	TGTGCCAGCACCCCGAGGGGGGGCAGTAAGGGTTCTCCCCTCCACTTT
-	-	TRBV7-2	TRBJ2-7	CASSLVSDSYEQYF	TGTGCCAGCAGCTTAGTAAGTGACAGCTACGAGCAGTACTTC
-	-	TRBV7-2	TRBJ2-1	CASSIGYSYNEQFF	TGTGCCAGCAGCATAGGCTACTCCTACAATGAGCAGTTCTTC
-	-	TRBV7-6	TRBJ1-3	CASSSPSSGNTIYF	TGTGCCAGCAGCTCGCCTTCCTCTGGAAACACCATATATTTT
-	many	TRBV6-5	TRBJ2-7	CASSRSRLYEQYF	TGTGCCAGCAGTCGCTCCCGACTGTACGAGCAGTACTTC
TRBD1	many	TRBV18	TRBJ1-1	CASSPETGGVEAFF	TGTGCCAGCTCACCTGAGACAGGGGGCGTTGAAGCTTTCTTT
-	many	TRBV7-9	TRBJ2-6	CASSPRGSTSSGANVLTF	TGTGCCAGCAGCCCGAGGGGGTCCACCTCCTCTGGGGCCAACGTCCTGACTTTC
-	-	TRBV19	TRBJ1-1	CASSMDGRNTEAFF	TGTGCCAGTAGTATGGACGGAAGGAACACTGAAGCTTTCTTT
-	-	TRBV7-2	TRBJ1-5	CASSLRGNQPQHF	TGTGCCAGCAGCTTGCGCGGGAATCAGCCCCAGCATTTT
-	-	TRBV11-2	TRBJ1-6	CASSLQGYSSPLHF	TGTGCCAGCAGCTTACAGGGTTACTCTTCACCCCTCCACTTT
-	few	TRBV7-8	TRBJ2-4	CASSLGQVPAAKNIQYF	TGTGCCAGCAGCTTAGGACAAGTGCCAGCGGCCAAAAACATTCAGTACTTC
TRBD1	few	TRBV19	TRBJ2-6	CASSAQQGAVASSGANVLTF	TGTGCCAGTAGTGCACAACAGGGGGCGGTAGCAAGTTCTGGGGCCAACGTCCTGACTTTC
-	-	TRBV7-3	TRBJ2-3	CASSLGPDTQYF	TGTGCCAGCAGCCTAGGCCCCGATACGCAGTATTTT
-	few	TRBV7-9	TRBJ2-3	CASSRRFADTQYF	TGTGCCAGCAGCAGGCGGTTCGCAGATACGCAGTATTTT
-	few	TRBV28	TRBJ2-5	CASGRGGRETQYF	TGTGCCAGCGGCAGGGGGGGTCGGGAGACCCAGTACTTC
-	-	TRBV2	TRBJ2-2	CASSEVVVDTGELFF	TGTGCCAGCAGTGAGGTCGTTGTGGACACCGGGGAGCTGTTTTTT
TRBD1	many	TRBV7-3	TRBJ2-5	CASSPGTGAETQYF	TGTGCCAGCAGCCCCGGGACAGGGGCGGAGACCCAGTACTTC
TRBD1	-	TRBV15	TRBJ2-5	CATSRDRGQETQYF	TGTGCCACCAGCAGGGACAGGGGCCAGGAGACCCAGTACTTC
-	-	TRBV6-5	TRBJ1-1	CASTTRRGATEAFF	TGTGCCAGCACCACGAGGAGGGGGGCCACTGAAGCTTTCTTT
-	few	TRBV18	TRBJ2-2	CASSRLGANTGELFF	TGTGCCAGCTCTCGGCTGGGGGCGAACACCGGGGAGCTGTTTTTT
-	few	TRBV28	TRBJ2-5	CASRVLGARETQYF	TGTGCCAGTCGGGTGTTGGGGGCGAGGGAGACCCAGTACTTC
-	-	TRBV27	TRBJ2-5	CASSRFGEETQYF	TGTGCCAGCAGCCGCTTTGGGGAGGAGACCCAGTACTTC
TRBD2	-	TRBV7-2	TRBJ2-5	CASSLGLAGGVETQYF	TGTGCCAGCAGCTTAGGGCTAGCGGGGGGTGTGGAGACCCAGTACTTC
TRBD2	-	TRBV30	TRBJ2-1	CAWSPGLAGDNEQFF	TGTGCCTGGAGCCCGGGACTAGCGGGAGACAATGAGCAGTTCTTC
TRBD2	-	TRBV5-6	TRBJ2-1	CASRTLAGGGNEQFF	TGTGCCAGCAGGACGTTAGCGGGAGGGGGAAATGAGCAGTTCTTC
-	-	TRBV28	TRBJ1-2	CATGPVDSNYGYTF	TGTGCCACCGGCCCGGTTGACTCTAACTATGGCTACACCTTC
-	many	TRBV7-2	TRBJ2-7	CASSLGRSSYEQYF	TGTGCCAGCAGCTTAGGGAGGAGCTCCTACGAGCAGTACTTC